This T cell receptor (beta chain) was profiled in a study of blood T cell repertoires in COVID-19. Study background: Spain, Italy and the United States supplied samples that represented acute and convalescent COVID-19. The analysed material was cDNA or gDNA that came from T cells, B-cell-depleted T cells, or PBMCs.

Per the authors' pipeline: Amplification of reference gene primers was used by the study to estimate nucleated cell counts. TCRdb's table, derived via immunoSEQ multiplex PCR, lists solely in-frame clones and lacks some. V, J and clone size reflect that table, while D and trimming were determined from the DNA. The sample lists fewer than 150,000 clones, about nine tenths occurring once. The CDR3 totals 16 residues. Germline CDR1 is SEHNR and CDR2 is FQNEAQ (reference sequence). Trimming cost V 1 base and J 0 bases, with 12 bases left between them. This clone occurred once. V usage is TRBV7-9 and J usage is TRBJ1-1; maybe TRBD1 (5 bases). The sequence was collected from an elderly woman with acute or convalescent COVID-19. Specimen: peripheral blood. The DNA of the CDR3 is TGTGCCAGCAGCTTAGGACAGTTATTAATGAACACTGAAGCTTTCTTT. This gives the protein CASSLGQLLMNTEAFF.